A selection of T cell receptor beta chains follows, all from one sample in a study of blood T cells in healthy people across ages. Via MiXCR, TCRdb re-called the 5' RACE reads, giving one row per CDR3 protein. The table has 1.5 million to 2 million distinct CDR3 sequences, roughly 27% seen once. The sequenced sample consisted of blood. These receptors all come from a woman in her twenties or thirties in good health. The CDR3 runs from the conserved cysteine through the conserved F or W. D genes are given only for firm matches. Rows give clone size only sometimes, using once, few, many, or a class for an expanded clone.

D gene: -; clone size: many; J gene: TRBJ2-5; V gene: TRBV20-1; CDR3 DNA: TGCAGTGCTAGCGATGAGACCCAGTACTTC; CDR3 protein: CSASDETQYF
D gene: -; clone size: -; J gene: TRBJ2-5; V gene: TRBV6-1; CDR3 DNA: TGTGCCAGCACCCGTCTCGGCGCAAGATCTTGGGGAGAGACCCAGTACTTC; CDR3 protein: CASTRLGARSWGETQYF
D gene: -; clone size: few; J gene: TRBJ1-2; V gene: TRBV3-1; CDR3 DNA: TGTGCCAGCAGCCAATTTGGGTGGGGAGGAGCGGGCTACACCTTC; CDR3 protein: CASSQFGWGGAGYTF
D gene: -; clone size: -; J gene: TRBJ2-3; V gene: TRBV5-5; CDR3 DNA: TGTGCCAGCAGCTTGGGGGGACAACTACTCACAGATACGCAGTATTTT; CDR3 protein: CASSLGGQLLTDTQYF
D gene: -; clone size: many; J gene: TRBJ2-1; V gene: TRBV7-9; CDR3 DNA: TGTGCCAGCAGTTCAAGGGCGGATGAGCAGTTCTTC; CDR3 protein: CASSSRADEQFF
D gene: -; clone size: many; J gene: TRBJ2-5; V gene: TRBV6-5; CDR3 DNA: TGTGCCAGCAGCATCCGGGACAACCAAGAGACCCAGTACTTC; CDR3 protein: CASSIRDNQETQYF
D gene: -; clone size: -; J gene: TRBJ1-5; V gene: TRBV30; CDR3 DNA: TGTGCCTGGACGCCCACAGAACTGAATCAGCCCCAGCATTTT; CDR3 protein: CAWTPTELNQPQHF
D gene: -; clone size: few; J gene: TRBJ2-5; V gene: TRBV2; CDR3 DNA: TGTGCCAGCAGTGGCGGAATCAAAGAGACCCAGTACTTC; CDR3 protein: CASSGGIKETQYF
D gene: -; clone size: -; J gene: TRBJ1-2; V gene: TRBV4-1; CDR3 DNA: TGCGCCAGCAGCCAAGATGCGGTGGGACCGTATGACTACACCTTC; CDR3 protein: CASSQDAVGPYDYTF
D gene: -; clone size: few; J gene: TRBJ1-1; V gene: TRBV7-6; CDR3 DNA: TGTGCCAGCAGCTTAGTAGAGATGAACACTGAAGCTTTCTTT; CDR3 protein: CASSLVEMNTEAFF
D gene: -; clone size: -; J gene: TRBJ1-6; V gene: TRBV7-9; CDR3 DNA: TGTGCCAGCAGTCAAGGGTACCCTAATTCACCCCTCCACTTT; CDR3 protein: CASSQGYPNSPLHF
D gene: TRBD1; clone size: -; J gene: TRBJ2-1; V gene: TRBV28; CDR3 DNA: TGTGCCAGCATTCAAGGGGGCAGGGGGAATGAGCAGTTCTTC; CDR3 protein: CASIQGGRGNEQFF
D gene: -; clone size: few; J gene: TRBJ2-1; V gene: TRBV19; CDR3 DNA: TGTGCCAGTCACAAAACAAGGAGCTCCTACAATGAGCAGTTCTTC; CDR3 protein: CASHKTRSSYNEQFF
D gene: -; clone size: -; J gene: TRBJ2-1; V gene: TRBV6-2/TRBV6-3; CDR3 DNA: TGTGCCAGCAGTTACTCGATCGGGGTAGATGCCTACGAGCAGTTCTTC; CDR3 protein: CASSYSIGVDAYEQFF
D gene: TRBD2; clone size: many; J gene: TRBJ2-7; V gene: TRBV28; CDR3 DNA: TGTGCCAGCAGTTTCCCGACCCAGGGACTACCCTACGAGCAGTACTTC; CDR3 protein: CASSFPTQGLPYEQYF
D gene: -; clone size: few; J gene: TRBJ2-3; V gene: TRBV13; CDR3 DNA: TGTGCCAGCAGCTTAGCCGCATTGGGCGGGGCTAGCACAGATACGCGGTATTTT; CDR3 protein: CASSLAALGGASTDTRYF
D gene: -; clone size: -; J gene: TRBJ2-1; V gene: TRBV7-2; CDR3 DNA: TGTGCCAGCAGCTCCTTCGGGGCGGAACCTTACGAGCAGTTCTTC; CDR3 protein: CASSSFGAEPYEQFF
D gene: -; clone size: -; J gene: TRBJ1-1; V gene: TRBV12-3/TRBV12-4; CDR3 DNA: TGTGCCAGCAGCCCCAGGGAGGGGAACACTGAAGCTTTCTTT; CDR3 protein: CASSPREGNTEAFF
D gene: TRBD1; clone size: -; J gene: TRBJ1-5; V gene: TRBV27; CDR3 DNA: TGTGCCAGCAGGGGACAGGGTGGTTATCAGCCCCAGCATTTT; CDR3 protein: CASRGQGGYQPQHF
D gene: TRBD1; clone size: -; J gene: TRBJ1-5; V gene: TRBV6-5; CDR3 DNA: TGTGCCGGCAGTCTACGGGGACAGGCGGATCAGCCCCAGCATTTT; CDR3 protein: CAGSLRGQADQPQHF